This T cell receptor beta chain was identified in a study of blood T cell repertoires in COVID-19. Assay: immunoSEQ multiplex PCR; the TCRdb copy retains only in-frame clones and omits some. The table lists around 200,000 clones, about 89% of them singletons. Trimming took off 2 bases at V and 4 bases at J, with 3 bases between the two ends. The germline CDR1 and CDR2 sequences are MNHEY and SVGEGT. The CDR3 is 12 residues long. This chain uses TRBV6-2 or TRBV6-3 with TRBJ1-5; the D is unclear. The sequence was collected from a man aged 35 to 55 with acute or convalescent COVID-19. The specimen was peripheral blood. CDR3 region: CASSYRNQPQHF. Written as DNA, the CDR3 is TGTGCCAGCAGTTACCGGAATCAGCCCCAGCATTTT.